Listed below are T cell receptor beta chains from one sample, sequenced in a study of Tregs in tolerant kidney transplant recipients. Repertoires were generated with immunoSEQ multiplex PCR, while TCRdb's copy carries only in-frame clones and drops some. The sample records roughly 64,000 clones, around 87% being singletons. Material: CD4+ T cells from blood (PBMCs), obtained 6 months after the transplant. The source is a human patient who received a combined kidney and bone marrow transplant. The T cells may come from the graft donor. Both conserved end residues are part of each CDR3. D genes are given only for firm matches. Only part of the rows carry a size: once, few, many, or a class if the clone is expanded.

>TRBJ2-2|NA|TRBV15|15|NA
CATSTRQGGTGELFF
TGTGCCACCAGCACCCGACAGGGAGGCACCGGGGAGCTGTTTTTT
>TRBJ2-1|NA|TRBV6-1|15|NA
CASSESGVYYNEQFF
TGTGCCAGCAGTGAGTCGGGGGTCTACTACAATGAGCAGTTCTTC
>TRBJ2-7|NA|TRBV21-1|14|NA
CASSPRQDSYEQYF
TGTGCCAGCAGCCCTAGACAGGATTCCTACGAGCAGTACTTC
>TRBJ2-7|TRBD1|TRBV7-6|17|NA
CASSLYSPGQGAYEQYF
TGTGCCAGCAGCTTATACTCCCCGGGACAGGGGGCTTACGAGCAGTACTTC
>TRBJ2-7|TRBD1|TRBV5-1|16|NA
CASAYMGQVNPYEQYF
TGCGCCAGCGCCTACATGGGACAGGTGAACCCCTACGAGCAGTACTTC
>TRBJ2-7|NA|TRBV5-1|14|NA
CASSLLQGAYEQYF
TGCGCCAGCAGCTTGTTACAGGGTGCGTACGAGCAGTACTTC
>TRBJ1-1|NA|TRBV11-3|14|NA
CASSLERENTEAFF
TGTGCCAGCAGCTTAGAACGGGAGAACACTGAAGCTTTCTTT
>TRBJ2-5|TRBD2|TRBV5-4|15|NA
CASSHFSGSGETQYF
TGTGCCAGCAGCCACTTTAGCGGGAGCGGAGAGACCCAGTACTTC
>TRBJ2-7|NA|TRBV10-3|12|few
CAISESGYEQYF
TGTGCCATCAGTGAATCGGGGTACGAGCAGTACTTC
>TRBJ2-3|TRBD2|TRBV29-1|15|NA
CSGQRLAGSTDTQYF
TGCAGCGGACAAAGACTAGCGGGTAGCACAGATACGCAGTATTTT
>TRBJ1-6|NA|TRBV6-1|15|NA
CASSSTQGNNSPLHF
TGTGCCAGCAGTTCGACCCAGGGCAATAATTCACCCCTCCACTTT
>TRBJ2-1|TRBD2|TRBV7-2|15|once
CASSQLAGDHNEQFF
TGTGCCAGCAGCCAACTAGCGGGAGACCATAATGAGCAGTTCTTC
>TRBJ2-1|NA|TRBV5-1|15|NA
CASSSNSGKYNEQFF
TGCGCCAGCAGCTCCAATAGCGGAAAATACAATGAGCAGTTCTTC
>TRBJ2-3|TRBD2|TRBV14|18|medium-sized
CASSQVWTSGGVTDTQYF
TGTGCCAGCAGCCAAGTGTGGACTAGCGGGGGGGTCACAGATACGCAGTATTTT
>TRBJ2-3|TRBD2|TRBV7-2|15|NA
CASSLRAGTGDTQYF
TGTGCCAGCAGCCTTAGAGCGGGGACCGGGGATACGCAGTATTTT
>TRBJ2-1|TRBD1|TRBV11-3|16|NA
CASSKRWTGYVLEQFF
TGTGCCAGCAGTAAACGGTGGACAGGGTATGTTCTTGAGCAGTTCTTC
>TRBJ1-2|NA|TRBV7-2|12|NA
CASSFRGQGYTF
TGTGCCAGCAGCTTCAGGGGTCAAGGCTACACCTTC
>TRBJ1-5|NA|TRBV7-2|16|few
CASSLGAGYSNQPQHF
TGTGCCAGCAGCTTAGGGGCAGGGTATAGCAATCAGCCCCAGCATTTT
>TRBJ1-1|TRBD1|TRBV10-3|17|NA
CATNSLGQGRSVGEAFF
TGTGCCACAAATTCTTTGGGACAGGGAAGGTCGGTGGGTGAAGCTTTCTTT
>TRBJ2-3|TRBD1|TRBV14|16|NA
CASSPSMTGITDTQYF
TGTGCCAGCAGCCCGTCCATGACAGGGATCACAGATACGCAGTATTTT
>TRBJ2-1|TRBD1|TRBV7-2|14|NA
CASSPRQGRNEQFF
TGTGCCAGCAGCCCCAGACAGGGGCGTAATGAGCAGTTCTTC
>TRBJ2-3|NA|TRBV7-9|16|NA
CASSLARTGSTDTQYF
TGTGCCAGCAGCTTAGCGCGGACGGGAAGCACAGATACGCAGTATTTT
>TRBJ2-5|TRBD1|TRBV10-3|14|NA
CAIGTQGTQETQYF
TGTGCCATCGGCACACAGGGGACCCAAGAGACCCAGTACTTC
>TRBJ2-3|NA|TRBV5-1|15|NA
CASSLNTRSTDTQYF
TGCGCCAGCAGCCTGAACACTAGAAGCACAGATACGCAGTATTTT
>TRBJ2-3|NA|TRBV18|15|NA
CASSPLQGQADTQYF
TGTGCCAGCTCACCGTTGCAGGGGCAGGCAGATACGCAGTATTTT
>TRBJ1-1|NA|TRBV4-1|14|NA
CASSRSTDNTEAFF
TGCGCCAGCAGCCGTTCCACAGACAACACTGAAGCTTTCTTT
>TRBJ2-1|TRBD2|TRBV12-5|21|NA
CASGLAPLWTSGRNQNNEQFF
TGTGCTAGTGGTTTGGCCCCCCTTTGGACTAGCGGGAGAAACCAGAACAATGAGCAGTTCTTC
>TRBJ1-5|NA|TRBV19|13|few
CASSRPGYQPQHF
TGTGCCAGTAGCAGGCCTGGCTATCAGCCCCAGCATTTT
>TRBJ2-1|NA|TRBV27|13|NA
CASSFHEIGEQFF
TGTGCCAGCAGTTTTCACGAGATTGGTGAGCAGTTCTTC
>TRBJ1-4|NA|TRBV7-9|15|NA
CASSLTGHLNEKLFF
TGTGCCAGCAGCTTAACAGGACACCTAAATGAAAAACTGTTTTTT